The clone carrying this TCR beta chain was observed once. The V gene's germline CDR1 is ENHRY and CDR2 SYGVKD. V lost 6 bases and J 4 bases, leaving 12 bases between the germline ends. This CDR3 has 13 amino acids. While infection was still active, Seattle patients were enrolled and then followed longitudinally. TCRdb keeps only in-frame clones here, not all; method: immunoSEQ multiplex PCR. The sample has fewer than 700,000 clones, 85% to 90% seen once. This record belongs to a study of blood T cell repertoires in COVID-19. Overall study: The United States, Italy and Spain were the sources of the acute and convalescent COVID-19 samples. Sources were T cells, B-cell-depleted T cells, or PBMCs; the material itself was cDNA or gDNA.

The chain joins TRBV10-3 to TRBJ1-2; TRBD1 is a possible D gene (6 bases). This sequence was found in a woman aged 50 to 60 with COVID-19, enrolled during active disease. Sequencing was done on a sample of peripheral blood. CDR3 in amino acids: CAISSQGIYGYTF. Here the CDR3 DNA reads TGTGCCATCAGCAGCCAGGGGATCTATGGCTACACCTTC.